These T cell receptor beta chains were read from a single sample in a study of PD-1 blockade in classical Hodgkin lymphoma. Here immunoSEQ multiplex PCR was the method, and the copy in TCRdb shows in-frame clones only, minus some. The table has around 93,000 clones, around 80% seen once. Sequencing was performed on peripheral blood mononuclear cells (PBMCs), taken before the fourth cycle of nivolumab. All receptors come from a human donor with classical Hodgkin lymphoma. CDR3s include the opening cysteine and the closing phenylalanine or tryptophan. D genes are given only for firm matches. A clone size is listed for some rows: how often the clone was seen (once, few, many), or a class if it is expanded.

d_call,v_call,clone_size,j_call,cdr3_nt,cdr3_aa
-,TRBV2,-,TRBJ2-7,TGTGCCAGCTCGCCTAGGGGGTGGTCCTCCTACGAGCAGTACTTC,CASSPRGWSSYEQYF
TRBD2,TRBV5-6,-,TRBJ2-5,TGTGCCAGCAGTCGACTAGCGGGGGTGGTCGAGACCCAGTACTTC,CASSRLAGVVETQYF
-,TRBV5-1,-,TRBJ1-1,TGCGCCAGCAGCGAGAGGGGTCACCTGAACACTGAAGCTTTCTTT,CASSERGHLNTEAFF
TRBD2,TRBV15,once,TRBJ2-1,TGTGCCACCAGCAGAGGGACTAGCAGGAACTACAATGAGCAGTTCTTC,CATSRGTSRNYNEQFF
-,TRBV2,once,TRBJ2-1,TGTGCCAGCAGCTACTACAATGAGCAGTTCTTC,CASSYYNEQFF
-,TRBV29-1,once,TRBJ1-2,TGCAGCGTTGGATCCACCGGGGGCGCGGGGGGCTACACCTTC,CSVGSTGGAGGYTF
-,TRBV11-2,-,TRBJ1-3,TGTGCCAGCAGCTTAGGGCTAAGCTCTGGAAACACCATATATTTT,CASSLGLSSGNTIYF
-,TRBV7-8,-,TRBJ2-6,TGTGCCAGCAGCCCTTGGGTGGGGGGAGCTGGGGCCAACGTCCTGACTTTC,CASSPWVGGAGANVLTF
-,TRBV10-3,-,TRBJ2-1,TGTGCCATCAAAGGGGAGAGGAATGAGCAGTTCTTC,CAIKGERNEQFF
-,TRBV6-5,-,TRBJ1-4,TGTGCCAGCAGTTACTCATACCGGGGGGATAATGAAAAACTGTTTTTT,CASSYSYRGDNEKLFF
-,TRBV5-8,-,TRBJ1-5,TGTGCCAGCAGCTTTCGACAGTATAGCAATCAGCCCCAGCATTTT,CASSFRQYSNQPQHF
-,TRBV5-6,once,TRBJ2-5,TGTGCCAGCAGCTTGGCCGTGACCCAGTACTTC,CASSLAVTQYF
-,TRBV6-4,-,TRBJ1-2,TGTGCCAGCAGTGCCGACAGGAACTATGGCTACACCTTC,CASSADRNYGYTF
TRBD2,TRBV28,many,TRBJ2-1,TGTGCCAGCAGGCGACTAGCGGGAGGGTCCTACAATGAGCAGTTCTTC,CASRRLAGGSYNEQFF
-,TRBV6-5,-,TRBJ1-4,TGTGCCAGCAGGGGTGTAGAAAAACTGTTTTTT,CASRGVEKLFF
TRBD1,TRBV10-3,-,TRBJ2-7,TGTGCCATCAGTCAGGGACAGGGGGCTTACGAGCAGTACTTC,CAISQGQGAYEQYF
TRBD2,TRBV28,once,TRBJ2-7,TGTGCCAGCGCGTCAACGGCGGGAGGCGAGCAGTACTTC,CASASTAGGEQYF
-,TRBV7-3,few,TRBJ2-2,TGTGCCAGCAGCTTAGCCAGAAACACCGGGGAGCTGTTTTTT,CASSLARNTGELFF
-,TRBV7-9,-,TRBJ2-3,TGTGCCAGCAGCTTGAAAAAGGGACTCGGCACAGATACGCAGTATTTT,CASSLKKGLGTDTQYF
-,TRBV6-1,-,TRBJ1-2,TGTGCCAGCAGTGAAGCAAATATTTTCTATGGCTACACCTTC,CASSEANIFYGYTF
-,TRBV11-2,-,TRBJ2-2,TGTGCCAGCAGCACCAACAGGTTTACCGGGGAGCTGTTTTTT,CASSTNRFTGELFF
-,TRBV29-1,-,TRBJ2-5,TGCAGCGTTGAAGATTTGGTAGAAACCCAAGAGACCCAGTACTTC,CSVEDLVETQETQYF
TRBD1,TRBV6-4,-,TRBJ1-1,TGTGCCAGCAGTGCCAACAGGGGGACCACTGAAGCTTTCTTT,CASSANRGTTEAFF
-,TRBV29-1,-,TRBJ2-4,TGCAGCGTTCAGAGGGGACACATTCAGTACTTC,CSVQRGHIQYF
-,TRBV7-9,few,TRBJ1-2,TGTGCCAGCAGCTTAGCCCCGCAAGATAACTATGGCTACACCTTC,CASSLAPQDNYGYTF
-,TRBV28,-,TRBJ1-6,TGTGCCAGCAAGGGCGGGGACTCACCCCTCCACTTT,CASKGGDSPLHF
TRBD2,TRBV5-1,many,TRBJ2-2,TGCGCCAGCAGCTTGGCTCTAGCGGGAGAGATCGGGGAGCTGTTTTTT,CASSLALAGEIGELFF
-,TRBV11-2,-,TRBJ1-4,TGTGCCAGCAGCGTGGATGTAACCGAAAAACTGTTTTTT,CASSVDVTEKLFF
-,TRBV6-5,-,TRBJ1-1,TGTGCCAGCAGTTACGCAGAGGAGGACACTGAAGCTTTCTTT,CASSYAEEDTEAFF
TRBD2,TRBV9,-,TRBJ2-7,TGTGCCAGCAGCGTAGGACTCTCGACTAGCGGGGGGCCTAGCTACGAGCAGTACTTC,CASSVGLSTSGGPSYEQYF
TRBD1,TRBV10-3,few,TRBJ1-5,TGTGCCATCAGTGTTTCTGACAGGGGGAATCAGCCCCAGCATTTT,CAISVSDRGNQPQHF
-,TRBV7-8,-,TRBJ2-3,TGTGCCAGCAGCTATGACGCGAGAACAGATACGCAGTATTTT,CASSYDARTDTQYF
TRBD1,TRBV6-5,-,TRBJ1-2,TGTGCCAGCAGTCTACAGGGGGCTAACTATGGCTACACCTTC,CASSLQGANYGYTF
-,TRBV5-1,-,TRBJ2-1,TGCGCCAGCAGCCTACTAGCTTCCACCCACAATGAGCAGTTCTTC,CASSLLASTHNEQFF